The 22 T cell receptor beta chains below were found in one sample sequenced in a study of regulatory T cells in long-lasting Graves disease. Time point: persistent/refractory GD, antithyroid drugs over 5 years with positive TRAb. Extracted PBMC RNA gave rise to the TCR library. Library construction for TCR beta used iRepertoire HTBI primers and Arm-PCR of CDR3 regions. TCRdb re-called the multiplex PCR reads with MiXCR, one entry per CDR3 protein. The table records 350,000 to 450,000 distinct CDR3 sequences, around 23% of them present only once. The sequences come from peripheral blood mononuclear cells (PBMCs), collected when the disease was refractory, from a patient treated with antithyroid drugs. The receptor source for this set is a woman aged 40 to 49 with Graves disease.

This clonotype has only a few counts. This chain joins TRBV15 and TRBJ1-1; no reliable D call. The CDR3 extends over 16 amino acids. In germline, CDR1 is LNHNV, CDR2 YYDKDF (reference sequence). Deletions cut 1 base from V and 4 bases from J, with 16 bases between. The CDR3 is CATSRVPAALSTEAFF. DNA of the CDR3: TGTGCCACCAGCAGAGTTCCCGCGGCGTTGAGCACTGAAGCTTTCTTT. Filled out from reference TRBV15 and TRBJ1-1, the complete variable domain reads DAMVIQNPRYQVTQFGKPVTLSCSQTLNHNVMYWYQQKSSQAPKLLFHYYDKDFNNEADTPDNFQSRRPNTSFCFLDIRSPGLGDTAMYLCATSRVPAALSTEAFFGQGTRLTVV.

Ten or more counts support this clonotype. This chain joins TRBV12-3 or TRBV12-4 and TRBJ2-5; TRBD1 matches at 7 bases. The V gene end was trimmed by 3 bases and the J gene end by 4 bases; junction bases not matched to a gene: 5. This CDR3 region has 14 residues. In DNA, the CDR3 is TGTGCCAGCAGTTTCAGTAACAGGGGAGAGACCCAGTACTTC. This encodes CASSFSNRGETQYF.

Ten or more counts support this clonotype. The genes are TRBV2 and TRBJ1-1, with 7 bases identical to TRBD1. In germline, CDR1 is SNHLY, CDR2 FYNNEI. V lost 6 bases, J lost 5 bases, and 6 bases stayed unmatched. The CDR3 runs 13 residues. The DNA of the CDR3 is TGTGCCAGCAGAAAAAACAGGGGTACTGAAGCTTTCTTT. Encoded protein: CASRKNRGTEAFF. The entire variable domain, with the rest obtained from reference TRBV2 and TRBJ1-1, is as follows: EPEVTQTPSHQVTQMGQEVILRCVPISNHLYFYWYRQILGQKVEFLVSFYNNEISEKSEIFDDQFSVERPDGSNFTLKIRSTKLEDSAMYFCASRKNRGTEAFFGQGTRLTVV.

The V call is TRBV7-9, the J call TRBJ1-1; D gene unclear. With 3 bases removed from V and 1 base from J, the gap between germline ends came to 12 bases. The CDR3 runs 15 residues. CDR1 SEHNR and CDR2 FQNEAQ come from the germline V gene (reference sequence). The CDR3 region is CASSFGSVQNTEAFF. The CDR3 nucleotides are TGTGCCAGCAGCTTCGGTTCCGTCCAGAACACTGAAGCTTTCTTT.

This clonotype was detected a few times. This chain connects TRBV20-1 to TRBJ1-5, with 7 bases that match TRBD1. CDR3 length: 14 amino acids. J lost 9 bases, V lost 6 bases, and 14 bases had no gene match. CDR1 and CDR2 from the germline V gene are DFQATT and SNEGSKA (reference sequence). The CDR3 DNA reads TGCAGTGCGACCTGGACAGGCCTCCCTTTGCCCCAGCATTTT. Amino acids: CSATWTGLPLPQHF.

This clonotype was observed at least ten times. The rearrangement joins TRBV29-1 to TRBJ2-5; D uncertain. Germline CDR1 SQVTM, CDR2 ANQGSEA. The V end lost 7 bases, the J end lost 5 bases, and 14 bases lay between the germline ends. The CDR3 length is 12 residues. CDR3 residues: CSAFLELETQYF. The DNA of the CDR3 is TGCAGCGCCTTCCTGGAGTTGGAGACCCAGTACTTC.

This clonotype has ten or more counts. V usage is TRBV27 and J usage is TRBJ2-7; perhaps TRBD2 as D (5 bases). The CDR3 covers 15 residues. Trimming stripped 3 bases from V and 3 bases from J, with 15 bases between. Germline V CDR1 and CDR2: MNHEY, SMNVEV (reference sequence). CDR3 sequence: CASSFQDSTHYEQYF. The CDR3 DNA follows: TGTGCCAGCAGTTTTCAGGACTCAACCCACTACGAGCAGTACTTC.

The gene calls are TRBV20-1 and TRBJ2-7; D remains unclear. Trimming left V 6 bases short and J 2 bases short, with 23 bases between. The CDR3 runs 16 residues. The germline gives CDR1 DFQATT, CDR2 SNEGSKA (reference sequence). CDR3 coding DNA: TGCAGTGCCCACGCCCCATTCGGCCGACTCCCCTACGAGCAGTACTTC. It specifies CSAHAPFGRLPYEQYF.

This clonotype was found many times. The J gene is TRBJ1-5, the V gene TRBV2, with a tentative D call TRBD1 (5 bases). The germline V gene encodes CDR1 SNHLY and CDR2 FYNNEI. This CDR3 is 14 amino acids long. V was pared by 5 bases and J by 2 bases, with 10 bases between. CDR3 amino acids: CASSSLTGNQPQHF. CDR3 sequence (DNA): TGTGCCAGCAGTTCCTTGACAGGCAATCAGCCCCAGCATTTT.

The sample holds many counts of this clonotype. The rearrangement uses TRBV28 and TRBJ1-6; 7 nucleotides match TRBD1. After removal of 4 bases from V and 13 bases from J, the junction contained 13 bases not matched to a gene. Germline V lookup: CDR1 MDHEN, CDR2 SYDVKM. The CDR3 covers 15 residues. In DNA, the CDR3 is TGTGCCAGCAGTTGGACAGGCGGCTCCGCGCCCCCCCTCCACTTT. Translated: CASSWTGGSAPPLHF. The whole variable domain, filled in from reference TRBV28 and TRBJ1-6, reads DVKVTQSSRYLVKRTGEKVFLECVQDMDHENMFWYRQDPGLGLRLIYFSYDVKMKEKGDIPEGYSVSREKKERFSLILESASTNQTSMYLCASSWTGGSAPPLHFGNGTRLTVT.

This clonotype has just a few counts. This sequence joins TRBV19 and TRBJ2-6; D gene ambiguous. V was shortened by 6 bases and J by 0 bases, with 6 bases between the two germline ends. Germline CDR1 reads LNHDA; CDR2 reads SQIVND (reference sequence). The CDR3 is made up of 14 amino acids. The CDR3 DNA is TGTGCCAGTAGGAGCTTCTCTGGGGCCAACGTCCTGACTTTC. Its protein product is CASRSFSGANVLTF.

This chain joins TRBV20-1 and TRBJ1-1; possible D gene TRBD1, 5 bases. V was shortened by 5 bases and J by 3 bases, with 19 bases between the two germline ends. Germline values: CDR1 DFQATT, CDR2 SNEGSKA (reference sequence). The CDR3 contains 15 residues. For the CDR3, the DNA is TGCAGTGCTCCCGGGAGGGGAGCTGCGGACACTGAAGCTTTCTTT. It yields the protein CSAPGRGAADTEAFF.

This clonotype appeared a few times. The V and J genes are TRBV19 and TRBJ2-7; D might be TRBD1 (6 bases). Trimming took 9 bases from V and 6 from J, leaving 15 bases between them. The CDR3 extends over 12 amino acids. Germline V gives CDR1 LNHDA, CDR2 SQIVND (reference sequence). As DNA, the CDR3 is TGTGCCAGCAGCCCACAGGGTGGCGAGCAGTACTTC. The encoded protein is CASSPQGGEQYF.

In regard to this clonotype: A clone one base away is much larger, so this may be a read error. The chain joins TRBV6-2 or TRBV6-3 to TRBJ2-5, with D tentatively TRBD2 (5 bases). Germline-derived CDR1 and CDR2 are MNHEY and SVGEGT. Trimming removed 6 bases from V and 3 bases from J, with 20 bases in between. The CDR3 sequence is 16 residues long. CDR3 sequence (DNA): TGTGCCAGCAGCCCCCTTCCAGCGGACTGGAAAGAGACCCAGTACTTC. Amino acids: CASSPLPADWKETQYF.

This clonotype was counted ten times or more. The chain links TRBV6-1 to TRBJ1-1; D is perhaps TRBD1 (6 bases). Germline V lookup: CDR1 MNHNS, CDR2 SASEGT. The length of the CDR3 is 14 residues. Trimming took off 6 bases at V and 6 bases at J, with 17 bases between the two ends. The CDR3 is CASSESRGRAEAFF. The CDR3 DNA sequence: TGTGCCAGCAGCGAGTCGCGGGGGCGGGCTGAAGCTTTCTTT.

A few counts support this clonotype. Possible read error: a much larger clone is one base away. Likely a read error: the CDR3 ends without its conserved phenylalanine or tryptophan. V and J are TRBV28 and TRBJ2-7; TRBD1 matches 7 bases. V dropped 7 bases and J dropped 3; count of bases not matched to a gene: 9. This CDR3 spans 14 amino acids. The germline gives CDR1 MDHEN, CDR2 SYDVKM. DNA of the CDR3: TGTGCCAGCAATAGGGGGCTAGACGGCTACGAGCAGTACCTC. It is translated as CASNRGLDGYEQYL.

As concerns this clonotype: The junction departs from the called germline gene at one end, perhaps through a read error. This chain uses TRBV2 with TRBJ1-1; D remains unclear. There are 14 residues in the CDR3. CDR1 is SNHLY, CDR2 FYNNEI, per germline. The CDR3 sequence: CASSKVASTTGAFF. CDR3 bases: TGTGCCAGCAGTAAGGTGGCGAGTACCACTGGAGCTTTCTTT.

Ten or more counts support this clonotype. The chain couples TRBV2 to TRBJ2-7; TRBD1 might be the D (6 bases). CDR1 and CDR2 (germline): SNHLY, FYNNEI. The length of the CDR3 is 13 residues. Trimming removed 6 bases from V and 6 bases from J, with 15 bases in between. CDR3 nucleotide sequence: TGTGCCAGCAGCCGGGACAACTGGTCCGAGCAGTACTTC. It is translated as CASSRDNWSEQYF.

This clonotype was seen more than once but under ten times. This chain connects TRBV7-3 to TRBJ1-1; the D is unclear. V was clipped by 2 bases and J by 1 base, with 14 bases between them. Germline V gives CDR1 SGHTA, CDR2 FQGTGA. CDR3 length: 16 amino acids. The CDR3 region is CASSLSSSPQNTEAFF. The CDR3 nucleotides read TGTGCCAGCAGCTTATCGAGTTCCCCGCAGAACACTGAAGCTTTCTTT.

This clonotype showed up just a few times. The J gene is TRBJ2-7, the V gene TRBV5-1; D tentatively fits TRBD1 or TRBD2 (5 bases each). Germline lookup yields CDR1 SGHRS and CDR2 YFSETQ. The CDR3 runs to 12 residues. Between the trimmed V and J ends, which lost 1 base and 6 bases, there was a span of 8 bases. This CDR3 is CASSLRGPEQYF. CDR3 nucleotides: TGCGCCAGCAGCTTGCGGGGACCCGAGCAGTACTTC.

The V gene is TRBV4-2, the J gene TRBJ2-3; D gene uncertain. CDR3 size: 14 residues. The germline gives CDR1 LGHNA, CDR2 YNFKEQ. Trimming pared 0 bases from V and 2 bases from J, leaving 6 bases between. This chain's CDR3 is CASSQDRPTDTQYF. The CDR3 DNA reads TGTGCCAGCAGCCAAGATAGGCCCACAGATACGCAGTATTTT.

This clonotype was recorded at least ten times. V usage is TRBV13 and J usage is TRBJ2-7; 9 nucleotides match TRBD2. Trimming took 6 bases from V and 12 from J; bases not matched to a gene: 9. CDR1 is PRHDT and CDR2 is FYEKMQ in the germline V gene (reference sequence). The CDR3 loop spans 12 amino acids. The CDR3 protein is CASRLAGRNLYF. The CDR3 DNA reads TGTGCCAGCAGGCTAGCGGGAAGGAATCTGTACTTC.